What follows is one T cell receptor (beta chain) and its context. A read error may produce the germline difference seen at one junction end. The source of the sample is a study of cytomegalovirus exposure and HLA in healthy donors. PCR amplification relied on 60 Vbeta primers (plus 13 Jbeta primers). The repertoire was sequenced with immunoSEQ multiplex PCR; TCRdb's copy has only in-frame clones and lacks some. This table has some 170,000 clones, roughly four fifths appearing once. Sequenced sample: PBMCs. This TCR was sampled from a woman in her forties or fifties in good health and CMV-seronegative.

This chain's CDR3 is CANSAGGDRGYEQYF. CDR3 DNA sequence: TGCGCCAACAGCGCCGGAGGAGACAGGGGTTACGAGCAGTACTTC. This chain joins TRBV5-1 and TRBJ2-5; TRBD1 matches 8 bases. The closer fit of TRBJ2-7 to the DNA end suggests the J call may be wrong. Germline-derived CDR1 and CDR2 are SGHRS and YFSETQ. This CDR3 has 15 residues.